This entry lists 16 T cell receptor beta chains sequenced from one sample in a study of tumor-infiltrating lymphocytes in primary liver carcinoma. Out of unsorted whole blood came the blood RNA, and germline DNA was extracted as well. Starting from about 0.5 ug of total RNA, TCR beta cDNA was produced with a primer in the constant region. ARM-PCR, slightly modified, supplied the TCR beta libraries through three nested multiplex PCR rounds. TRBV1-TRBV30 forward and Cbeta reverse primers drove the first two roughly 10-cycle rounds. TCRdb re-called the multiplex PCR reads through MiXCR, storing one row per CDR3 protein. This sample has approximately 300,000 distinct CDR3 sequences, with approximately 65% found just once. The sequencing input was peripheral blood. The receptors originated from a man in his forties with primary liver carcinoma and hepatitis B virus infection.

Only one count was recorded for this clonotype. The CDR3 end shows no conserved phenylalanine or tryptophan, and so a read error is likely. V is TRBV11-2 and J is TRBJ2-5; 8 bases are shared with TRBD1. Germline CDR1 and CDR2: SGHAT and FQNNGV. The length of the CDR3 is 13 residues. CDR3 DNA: TGTTCCAGCACCGTGACAGGGGCGGAGACCCAGTACCTC. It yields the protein CSSTVTGAETQYL.

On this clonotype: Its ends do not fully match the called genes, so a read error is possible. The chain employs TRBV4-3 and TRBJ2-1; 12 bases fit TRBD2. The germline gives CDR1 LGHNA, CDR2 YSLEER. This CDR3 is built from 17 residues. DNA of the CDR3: TGTGCCAGCAGCCAGAGAGTAGTGGGACTAGCGGGCAATGAGCAGTTCTTC. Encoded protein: CASSQRVVGLAGNEQFF.

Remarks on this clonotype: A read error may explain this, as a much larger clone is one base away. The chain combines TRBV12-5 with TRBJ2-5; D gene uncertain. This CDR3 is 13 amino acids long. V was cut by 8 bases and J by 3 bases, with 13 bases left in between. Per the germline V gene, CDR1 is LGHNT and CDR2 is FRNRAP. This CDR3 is CASRPVGEETQYF. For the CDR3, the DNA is TGTGCTAGTCGACCTGTGGGTGAAGAGACCCAGTACTTC. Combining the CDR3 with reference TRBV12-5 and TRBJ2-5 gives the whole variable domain DARVTQTPRHKVTEMGQEVTMRCQPILGHNTVFWYRQTMMQGLELLAYFRNRAPLDDSGMPKDRFSAEMPDATLATLKIQPSEPRDSAVYFCASRPVGEETQYFGPGTRLLVL.

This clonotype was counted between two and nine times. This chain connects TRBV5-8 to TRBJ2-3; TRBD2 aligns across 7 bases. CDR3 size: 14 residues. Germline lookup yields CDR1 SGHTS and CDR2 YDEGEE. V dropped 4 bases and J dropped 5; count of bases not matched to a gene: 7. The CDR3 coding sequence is TGTGCCAGCAGCGCGGGACTACAGCAAGATACGCAGTATTTT. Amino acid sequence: CASSAGLQQDTQYF.

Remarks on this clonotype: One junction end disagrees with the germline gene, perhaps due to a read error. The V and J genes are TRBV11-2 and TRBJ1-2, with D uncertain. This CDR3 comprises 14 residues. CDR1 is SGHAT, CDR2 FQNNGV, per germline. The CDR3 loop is CTSSLSGGLSGYTF. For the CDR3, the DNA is TGTACCAGCAGCTTATCCGGAGGATTGAGCGGCTACACCTTC.

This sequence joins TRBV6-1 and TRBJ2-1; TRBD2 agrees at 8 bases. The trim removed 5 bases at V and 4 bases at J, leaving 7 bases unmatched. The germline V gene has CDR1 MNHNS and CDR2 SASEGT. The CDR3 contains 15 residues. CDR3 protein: CASSTWTSRYNEQFF. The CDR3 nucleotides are TGTGCCAGCAGTACCTGGACTAGCAGGTACAATGAGCAGTTCTTC.

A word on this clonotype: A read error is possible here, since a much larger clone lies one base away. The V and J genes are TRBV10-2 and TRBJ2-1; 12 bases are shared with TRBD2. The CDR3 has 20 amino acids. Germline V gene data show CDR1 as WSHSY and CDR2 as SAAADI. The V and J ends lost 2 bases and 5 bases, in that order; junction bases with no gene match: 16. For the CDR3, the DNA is TGCGCCAGCAGTGAGGGTGGGGCTAGCGGGAGGGCCTTTGACCACAATGAGCAGTTCTTC. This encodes CASSEGGASGRAFDHNEQFF.

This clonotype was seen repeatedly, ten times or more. CDR3 DNA sequence: TGCGCCAGCAGCCAACACCCAGATGGTGAGCAGTTCTTC. Translated: CASSQHPDGEQFF. The chain joins TRBV4-3 to TRBJ2-1; the D is unclear. This CDR3 has 13 residues. V lost 2 bases and J 9 bases, leaving 11 bases between the germline ends. Germline V lookup: CDR1 LGHNA, CDR2 YSLEER.

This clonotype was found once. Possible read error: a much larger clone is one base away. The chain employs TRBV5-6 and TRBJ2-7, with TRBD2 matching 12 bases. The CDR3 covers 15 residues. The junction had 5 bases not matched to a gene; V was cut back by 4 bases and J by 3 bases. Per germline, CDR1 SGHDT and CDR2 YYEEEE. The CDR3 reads CASSLGLAGNYEQYF. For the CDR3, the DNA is TGTGCCAGCAGCCTCGGACTAGCGGGAAACTACGAGCAGTACTTC.

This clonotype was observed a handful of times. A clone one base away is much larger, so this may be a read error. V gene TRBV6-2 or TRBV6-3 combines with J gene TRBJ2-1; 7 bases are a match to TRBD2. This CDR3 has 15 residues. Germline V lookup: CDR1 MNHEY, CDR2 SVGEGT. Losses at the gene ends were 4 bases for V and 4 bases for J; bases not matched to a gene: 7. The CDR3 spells CASSLVGGPYNEQFF. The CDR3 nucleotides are TGTGCCAGCAGTTTAGTGGGAGGGCCTTACAATGAGCAGTTCTTC.

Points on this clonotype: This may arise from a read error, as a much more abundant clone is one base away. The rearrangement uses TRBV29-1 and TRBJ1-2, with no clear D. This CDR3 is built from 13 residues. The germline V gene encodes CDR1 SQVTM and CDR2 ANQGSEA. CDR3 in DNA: TGCAGCGTTGAAGGCTACAGCTACTATAGCTACACCTTC. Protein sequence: CSVEGYSYYSYTF.

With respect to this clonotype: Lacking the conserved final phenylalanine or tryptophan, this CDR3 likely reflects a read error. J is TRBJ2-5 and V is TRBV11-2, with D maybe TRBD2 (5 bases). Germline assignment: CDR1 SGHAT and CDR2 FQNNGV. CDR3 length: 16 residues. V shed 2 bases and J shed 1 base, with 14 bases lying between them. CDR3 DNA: TGTGCCAGCAGCTTATATAGCAGGAGGTCCCAAGAGACCCAGTACCTC. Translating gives CASSLYSRRSQETQYL.

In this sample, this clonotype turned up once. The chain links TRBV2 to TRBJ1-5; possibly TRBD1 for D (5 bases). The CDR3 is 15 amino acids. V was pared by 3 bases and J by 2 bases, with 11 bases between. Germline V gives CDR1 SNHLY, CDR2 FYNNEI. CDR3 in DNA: TGTGCCAGCAGTGAGGAGGGGACTGGCAATCAGCCCCAGCATTTT. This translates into CASSEEGTGNQPQHF.

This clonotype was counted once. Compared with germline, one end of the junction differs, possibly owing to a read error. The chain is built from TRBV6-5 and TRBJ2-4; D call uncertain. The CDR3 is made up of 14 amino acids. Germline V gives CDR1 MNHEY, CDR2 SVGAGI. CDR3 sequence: CARSYSPAKNIQYF. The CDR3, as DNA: TGTGCCAGGAGTTATTCCCCAGCCAAAAACATTCAGTACTTC.

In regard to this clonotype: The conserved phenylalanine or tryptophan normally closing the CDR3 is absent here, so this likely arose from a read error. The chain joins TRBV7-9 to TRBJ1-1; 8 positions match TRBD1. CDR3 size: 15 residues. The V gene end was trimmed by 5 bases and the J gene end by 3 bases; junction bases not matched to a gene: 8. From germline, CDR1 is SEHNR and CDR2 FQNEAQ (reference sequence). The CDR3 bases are TGTGCCAGCAGCCGGAACAGGGGGAGTGACACTGAAGCTTTCTTG. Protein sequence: CASSRNRGSDTEAFL.

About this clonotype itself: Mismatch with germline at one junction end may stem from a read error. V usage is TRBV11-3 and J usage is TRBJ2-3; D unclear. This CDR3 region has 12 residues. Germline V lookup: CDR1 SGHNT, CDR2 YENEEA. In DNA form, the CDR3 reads TGTGCCAGCAGCAACAACATAGATACGCAATATTTT. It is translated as CASSNNIDTQYF.